This passage covers 9 T cell receptor beta chains from one sample sequenced in a study of blood T cell repertoires in COVID-19. Profiled with immunoSEQ multiplex PCR; TCRdb holds only in-frame clones, not every one. Of 150,000 or so clones listed, about 90% are singletons. Sample: PBMCs or T cells enriched from blood (not recorded which). All receptors derive from a woman in her forties who had been exposed to COVID-19.

There are a few counts of this clone. The chain employs TRBV19 and TRBJ1-1, with 8 positions matching TRBD1. This CDR3 has 14 amino acids. Germline V lookup: CDR1 LNHDA, CDR2 SQIVND (reference sequence). V dropped 5 bases and J dropped 7; count of bases not matched to a gene: 9. Written as DNA, the CDR3 is TGTGCCAGTAGTTACAGGGGGTCGGAGGGTGAAGCTTTCTTT. It codes for CASSYRGSEGEAFF.

This clone was seen a single time. The rearrangement uses TRBV5-5 and TRBJ1-1; TRBD1 is a possible D gene (5 bases). The CDR3 sequence is 13 residues long. Trimming shortened V by 2 bases and J by 4 bases, and 9 bases separated the two germline ends. From germline, CDR1 is SGHKS and CDR2 YYEKEE (reference sequence). DNA of the CDR3: TGTGCCAGCAGCTTAGGGGTGGGCACTGAAGCTTTCTTT. This codes for CASSLGVGTEAFF.

The genes are TRBV9 and TRBJ1-4; no definite D call. Germline V gives CDR1 SGDLS, CDR2 YYNGEE. Between the trimmed V and J ends, which lost 0 bases and 5 bases, there was a span of 17 bases. The CDR3 is 17 amino acids. The CDR3 spells CASSVAGMGNANEKLFF. The CDR3 DNA sequence: TGTGCCAGCAGCGTAGCGGGAATGGGGAACGCCAATGAAAAACTGTTTTTT.

V is TRBV12-3 or TRBV12-4 and J is TRBJ2-7; D perhaps matches TRBD2 (5 bases). Trimming took 6 bases from V and 0 from J, leaving 9 bases between them. The CDR3 totals 13 residues. Here the CDR3 reads CASSLASSYEQYF. CDR3 coding DNA: TGTGCCAGCAGCCTAGCCTCCTCCTACGAGCAGTACTTC.

This chain uses TRBV27 with TRBJ2-7, with D perhaps TRBD1 (5 bases). The CDR3 sequence is 16 residues long. Germline CDR1 MNHEY, CDR2 SMNVEV (reference sequence). Between the trimmed V and J ends, which lost 3 bases and 2 bases, there was a span of 17 bases. CDR3 coding DNA: TGTGCCAGCAGTTTGATTACAGGCTCCCCCACCTACGAGCAGTACTTC. Its protein is CASSLITGSPTYEQYF.

V is TRBV4-3 and J is TRBJ1-2; 7 nucleotides line up with TRBD1. Losses at the gene ends were 2 bases for V and 2 bases for J; bases not matched to a gene: 8. Germline V gene sequence: CDR1 LGHNA, CDR2 YSLEER. This CDR3 region has 16 residues. The CDR3 loop is CASSQSDRTWNYGYTF. CDR3 nucleotide sequence: TGCGCCAGCAGCCAATCGGACAGGACATGGAACTATGGCTACACCTTC.

The chain's CDR3 is CASSPLRSYNSPLHF. CDR3 nucleotide sequence: TGTGCCAGCAGCCCCCTGCGCTCCTATAATTCACCCCTCCACTTT. The chain combines TRBV5-6 with TRBJ1-6; D is unresolved. Trimming pared 4 bases from V and 0 bases from J, leaving 8 bases between. There are 15 residues in the CDR3. Germline lookup yields CDR1 SGHDT and CDR2 YYEEEE. The full variable domain, its missing parts supplied by reference TRBV5-6 and TRBJ1-6, is DAGVTQSPTHLIKTRGQQVTLRCSPKSGHDTVSWYQQALGQGPQFIFQYYEEEERQRGNFPDRFSGHQFPNYSSELNVNALLLGDSALYLCASSPLRSYNSPLHFGNGTRLTVT.

V gene TRBV2 combines with J gene TRBJ1-3; 11 bases map to TRBD1. Germline CDR1 and CDR2: SNHLY and FYNNEI. Losses at the gene ends were 5 bases for V and 4 bases for J; bases not matched to a gene: 7. The CDR3 is 16 residues long. The CDR3 nucleotides are TGTGCCAGCAGTTCCGGACAGGGGGCACTAGGAAACACCATATATTTT. This sequence encodes CASSSGQGALGNTIYF. Combining the CDR3 with reference TRBV2 and TRBJ1-3 gives the whole variable domain EPEVTQTPSHQVTQMGQEVILRCVPISNHLYFYWYRQILGQKVEFLVSFYNNEISEKSEIFDDQFSVERPDGSNFTLKIRSTKLEDSAMYFCASSSGQGALGNTIYFGEGSWLTVV.

The chain recombines TRBV10-3 with TRBJ2-7, with D perhaps matching TRBD2 (6 bases). Germline V CDR1 and CDR2: ENHRY, SYGVKD. V was trimmed by 9 bases and J by 4 bases, leaving 16 bases between them. This CDR3 comprises 13 residues. The DNA for the CDR3 is TGTGCCATATCTGGAGGGGTCCAATACGAGCAGTACTTC. Translated, it gives CAISGGVQYEQYF.